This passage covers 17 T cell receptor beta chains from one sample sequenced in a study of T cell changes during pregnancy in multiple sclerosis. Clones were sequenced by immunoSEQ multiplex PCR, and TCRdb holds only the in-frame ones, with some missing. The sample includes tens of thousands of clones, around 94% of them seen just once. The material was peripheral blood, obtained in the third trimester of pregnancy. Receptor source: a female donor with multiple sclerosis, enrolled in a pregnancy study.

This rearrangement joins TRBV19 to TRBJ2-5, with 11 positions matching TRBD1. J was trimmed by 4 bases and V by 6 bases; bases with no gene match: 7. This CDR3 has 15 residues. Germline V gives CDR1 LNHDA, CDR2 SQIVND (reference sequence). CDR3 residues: CASRPGTGGAETQYF. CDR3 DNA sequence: TGTGCCAGTAGACCGGGGACAGGGGGGGCAGAGACCCAGTACTTC.

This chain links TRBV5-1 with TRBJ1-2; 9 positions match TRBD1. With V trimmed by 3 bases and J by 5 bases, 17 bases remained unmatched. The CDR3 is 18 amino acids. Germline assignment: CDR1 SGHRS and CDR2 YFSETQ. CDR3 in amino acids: CASSSSPGTGFEGYGYTF. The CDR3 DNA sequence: TGCGCCAGCAGCTCTAGTCCCGGGACAGGGTTCGAGGGATATGGCTACACCTTC.

Written as DNA, the CDR3 is TGCGCCAGCAGTGCCAGGGTTGATCAGCCCCAGCATTTT. It codes for CASSARVDQPQHF. The chain joins TRBV10-2 to TRBJ1-5; weak D call: TRBD1 (5 bases). Per the germline V gene, CDR1 is WSHSY and CDR2 is SAAADI. The CDR3 sequence is 13 residues long. Between the trimmed V and J ends, which lost 4 bases and 5 bases, there was a span of 9 bases.

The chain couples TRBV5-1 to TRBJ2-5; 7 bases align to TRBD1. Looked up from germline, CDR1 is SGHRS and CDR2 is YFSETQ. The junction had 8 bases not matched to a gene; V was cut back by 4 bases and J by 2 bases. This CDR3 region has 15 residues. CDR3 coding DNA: TGCGCCAGCAGCAGGGGACAGAAAGTTCAAGAGACCCAGTACTTC. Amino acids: CASSRGQKVQETQYF.

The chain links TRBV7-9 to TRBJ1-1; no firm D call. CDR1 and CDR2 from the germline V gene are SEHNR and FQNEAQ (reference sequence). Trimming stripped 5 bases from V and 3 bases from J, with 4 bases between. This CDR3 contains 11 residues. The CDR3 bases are TGTGCCAGCAGCCTCGACACTGAAGCTTTCTTT. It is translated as CASSLDTEAFF.

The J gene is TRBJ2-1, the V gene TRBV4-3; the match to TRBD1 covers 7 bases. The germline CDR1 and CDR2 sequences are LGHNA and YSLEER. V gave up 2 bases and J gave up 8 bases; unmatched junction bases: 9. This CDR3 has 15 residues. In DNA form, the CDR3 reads TGCGCCAGCAGCCAATCCGGGACAGATTCCGATGAGCAGTTCTTC. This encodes CASSQSGTDSDEQFF.

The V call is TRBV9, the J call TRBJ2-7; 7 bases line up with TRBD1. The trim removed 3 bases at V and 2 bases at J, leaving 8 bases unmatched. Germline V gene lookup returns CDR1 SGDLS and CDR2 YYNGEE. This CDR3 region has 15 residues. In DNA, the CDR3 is TGTGCCAGCAGCGCCTCGGGGACAGTTACCTACGAGCAGTACTTC. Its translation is CASSASGTVTYEQYF.

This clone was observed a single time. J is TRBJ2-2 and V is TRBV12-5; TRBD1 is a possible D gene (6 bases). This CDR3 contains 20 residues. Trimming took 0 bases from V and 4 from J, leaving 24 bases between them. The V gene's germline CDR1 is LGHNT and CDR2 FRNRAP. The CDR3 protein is CASGLVLGDISFRRTGELFF. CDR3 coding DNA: TGTGCTAGTGGTTTGGTTCTGGGGGACATTTCATTTCGGCGCACCGGGGAGCTGTTTTTT.

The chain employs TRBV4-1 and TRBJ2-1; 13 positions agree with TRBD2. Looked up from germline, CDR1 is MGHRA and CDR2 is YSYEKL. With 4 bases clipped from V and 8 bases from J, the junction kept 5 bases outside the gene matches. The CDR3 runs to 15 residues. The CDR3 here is CASSPGLAGVDEQFF. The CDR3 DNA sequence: TGCGCCAGCAGCCCAGGACTAGCGGGAGTTGATGAGCAGTTCTTC.

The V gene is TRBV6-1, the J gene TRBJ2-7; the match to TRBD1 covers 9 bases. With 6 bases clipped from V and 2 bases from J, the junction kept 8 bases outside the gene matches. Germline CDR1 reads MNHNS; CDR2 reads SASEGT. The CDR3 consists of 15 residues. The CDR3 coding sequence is TGTGCCAGCAGGACCGCCGGGACAGGGCCCTACGAGCAGTACTTC. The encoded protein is CASRTAGTGPYEQYF.

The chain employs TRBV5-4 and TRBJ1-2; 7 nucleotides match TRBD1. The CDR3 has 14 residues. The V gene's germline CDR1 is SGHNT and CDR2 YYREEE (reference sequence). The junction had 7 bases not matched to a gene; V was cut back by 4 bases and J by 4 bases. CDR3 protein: CASSPAGQTYGYTF. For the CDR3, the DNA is TGTGCCAGCAGCCCCGCGGGACAGACCTATGGCTACACCTTC.

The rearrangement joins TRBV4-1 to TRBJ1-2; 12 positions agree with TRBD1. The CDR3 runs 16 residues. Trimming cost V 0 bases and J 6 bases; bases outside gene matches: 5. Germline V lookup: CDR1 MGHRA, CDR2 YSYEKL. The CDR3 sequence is CASSQDPGQGANGYTF. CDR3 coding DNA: TGCGCCAGCAGCCAAGATCCGGGACAGGGGGCAAATGGCTACACCTTC.

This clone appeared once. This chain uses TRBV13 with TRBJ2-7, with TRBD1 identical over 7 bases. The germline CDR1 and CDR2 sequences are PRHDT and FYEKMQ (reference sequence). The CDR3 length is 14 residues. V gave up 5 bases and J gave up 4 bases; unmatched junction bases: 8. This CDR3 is CASSQGDSRYEQYF. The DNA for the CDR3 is TGTGCCAGCAGCCAAGGGGACAGCCGTTACGAGCAGTACTTC. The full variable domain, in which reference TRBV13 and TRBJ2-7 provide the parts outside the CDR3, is AAGVIQSPRHLIKEKRETATLKCYPIPRHDTVYWYQQGPGQDPQFLISFYEKMQSDKGSIPDRFSAQQFSDYHSELNMSSLELGDSALYFCASSQGDSRYEQYFGPGTRLTVT.

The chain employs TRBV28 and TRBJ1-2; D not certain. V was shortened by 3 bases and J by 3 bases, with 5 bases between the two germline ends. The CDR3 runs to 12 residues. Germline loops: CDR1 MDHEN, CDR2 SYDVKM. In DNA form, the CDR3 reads TGTGCCAGCAGTTTTTCAGACTATGGCTACACCTTC. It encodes CASSFSDYGYTF.

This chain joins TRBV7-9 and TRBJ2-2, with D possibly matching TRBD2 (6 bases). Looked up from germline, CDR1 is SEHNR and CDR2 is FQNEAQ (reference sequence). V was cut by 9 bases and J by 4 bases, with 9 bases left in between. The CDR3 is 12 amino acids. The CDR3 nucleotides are TGTGCCAGGGGGGGATTCACCGGGGAGCTGTTTTTT. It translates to CARGGFTGELFF.

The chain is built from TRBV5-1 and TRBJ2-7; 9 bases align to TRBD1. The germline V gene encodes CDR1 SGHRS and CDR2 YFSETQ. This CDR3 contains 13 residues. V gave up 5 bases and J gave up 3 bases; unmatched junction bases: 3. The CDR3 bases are TGCGCCAGCAGAGGGACAGGGCGCTACGAGCAGTACTTC. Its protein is CASRGTGRYEQYF.

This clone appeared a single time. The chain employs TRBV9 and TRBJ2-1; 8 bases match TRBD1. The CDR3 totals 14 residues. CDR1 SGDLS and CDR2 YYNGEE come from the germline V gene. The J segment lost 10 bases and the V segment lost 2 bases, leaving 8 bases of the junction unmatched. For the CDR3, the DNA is TGTGCCAGCAGCGTCAGACAGGGGTGGAAGGAGCAGTTCTTC. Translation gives CASSVRQGWKEQFF.